This TCR beta chain is drawn from a study of Ad26.COV2.S vaccination and SARS-CoV-2 variants. Study-level points and caveats: Substantial breadth was reportedly displayed by spike-specific CD8+ and CD4+ T cell responses after vaccination.

With 3 bases clipped from V and 4 bases from J, the junction kept 8 bases outside the gene matches. Germline-derived CDR1 and CDR2 are LGHDT and YNNKEL (reference sequence). The CDR3 covers 16 residues. As for this clone: What it binds is unknown.

Treatment described: around 19 received Ad26.COV2.S at low or high dose, single or two shots; about 5 received placebo; per-sample allocation not given. Day 63 after the first vaccine or placebo injection was the time point for sampling. The sample came from a Boston adult aged 18-55 years. The protocol was immunoSEQ multiplex PCR, while the TCRdb copy is restricted to in-frame clones and leaves out a portion. The repertoire holds 300,000 to 350,000 clones, with roughly 89% as singletons. This rearrangement joins TRBV3-1 (or the pseudogene TRBV3-2) to TRBJ2-5; 10 bases match TRBD2. The sequenced sample was peripheral blood, obtained in a trial of Ad26.COV2.S vaccine versus placebo. This clonotype was sampled from a person between 18 and 65 years old who received the Ad26.COV2.S COVID-19 vaccine or a placebo. The CDR3 region is CASSHLTSGRVETQYF. The CDR3 DNA is TGTGCCAGCAGCCACTTGACTAGCGGGCGAGTAGAGACCCAGTACTTC.